One and the same sample provided the 26 T cell receptor beta chains below, sequenced in a study of blood T cell repertoires in COVID-19. This table comes from immunoSEQ multiplex PCR, and its TCRdb copy is limited to in-frame clones, with some not included. This table holds around 160,000 clones, 85% found once. The sequencing input was peripheral blood. Receptors were obtained from a woman aged 35 to 49 with active or convalescent COVID-19.

This sequence joins TRBV19 and TRBJ1-3; the D is unclear. Germline V gene lookup returns CDR1 LNHDA and CDR2 SQIVND (reference sequence). V was pared by 8 bases and J by 0 bases, with 20 bases between. The CDR3 is 17 amino acids. CDR3 in DNA: TGTGCCAGTTCCCCCATTCGTGGGGAGAGCTCTGGAAACACCATATATTTT. Its translation is CASSPIRGESSGNTIYF.

This clone was seen more than once but under ten times. This sequence joins TRBV24-1 and TRBJ2-3; D possibly corresponds to TRBD1 (6 bases). The V gene's germline CDR1 is KGHDR and CDR2 SFDVKD. The CDR3 extends over 13 amino acids. Trimming removed 6 bases at V and 1 base at J, with 7 bases between. This CDR3 reads CATSRQGTDTQYF. Written as DNA, the CDR3 is TGTGCCACCAGTCGACAGGGCACAGATACGCAGTATTTT.

The chain couples TRBV19 to TRBJ1-5, with D unclear. Trimming removed 7 bases from V and 6 bases from J, with 19 bases in between. CDR3 length: 15 residues. Per the germline V gene, CDR1 is LNHDA and CDR2 is SQIVND (reference sequence). This CDR3 is CASTLGGRVGQPQHF. CDR3 nucleotide sequence: TGTGCCAGTACCCTCGGAGGGAGAGTGGGTCAGCCCCAGCATTTT.

The chain has TRBV9 and TRBJ1-1, with 8 bases matching TRBD1. The V segment lost 1 base and the J segment 2 bases; nucleotides outside the gene matches: 4. Germline CDR1 and CDR2: SGDLS and YYNGEE. CDR3 length equals 15 residues. CDR3 in amino acids: CASSVLTGGNTEAFF. CDR3 DNA: TGTGCCAGCAGCGTACTCACAGGGGGTAACACTGAAGCTTTCTTT.

The J gene is TRBJ1-2, the V gene TRBV27; TRBD1 agrees at 7 bases. The germline gives CDR1 MNHEY, CDR2 SMNVEV (reference sequence). V shed 4 bases and J 2 bases; nucleotides not matched to a gene: 7. The CDR3 contains 15 residues. CDR3 region: CASSSLTGDNYGYTF. DNA for the CDR3: TGTGCCAGCAGTTCCCTCACAGGGGACAACTATGGCTACACCTTC.

V and J are TRBV7-2 and TRBJ2-1; D may be TRBD2 (6 bases). Trimming pared 1 base from V and 13 bases from J, leaving 20 bases between. Germline-derived CDR1 and CDR2 are SGHTA and FQGNSA. This CDR3 has 15 residues. CDR3 amino acids: CASSLDSGSRAVQFF. Here the CDR3 DNA reads TGTGCCAGCAGCTTAGACAGCGGGTCTAGGGCGGTCCAGTTCTTC.

This clone was found once. In the same sample, other DNA sequences code for this CDR3. The chain has TRBV19 and TRBJ2-2; unclear D gene. Trimming stripped 1 base from V and 1 base from J, with 16 bases between. Germline V CDR1 and CDR2: LNHDA, SQIVND (reference sequence). The CDR3 spans 18 residues. The DNA of the CDR3 is TGTGCCAGTAGTATAGGCTGGCGGTTCCTAGGGAACACCGGGGAGCTGTTTTTT. Translated, it gives CASSIGWRFLGNTGELFF.

This clone has just a few counts. V and J are TRBV18 and TRBJ1-3; unclear D gene. The CDR3 has 13 residues. Germline CDR1 KGHSH, CDR2 LQKENI. V was pared by 3 bases and J by 4 bases, with 7 bases between. CDR3: CASSPTAGNTIYF. Here the CDR3 DNA reads TGTGCCAGCTCACCTACAGCCGGAAACACCATATATTTT. Complete variable domain (other parts from reference TRBV18 and TRBJ1-3): NAGVMQNPRHLVRRRGQEARLRCSPMKGHSHVYWYRQLPEEGLKFMVYLQKENIIDESGMPKERFSAEFPKEGPSILRIQQVVRGDSAAYFCASSPTAGNTIYFGEGSWLTVV.

The chain recombines TRBV7-2 with TRBJ2-7; TRBD1 matches at 11 bases. Germline V gene sequence: CDR1 SGHTA, CDR2 FQGNSA. With 5 bases clipped from V and 3 bases from J, the junction kept 9 bases outside the gene matches. The CDR3 runs to 16 residues. The CDR3 DNA sequence: TGTGCCAGCAGCCACCCTCCGGGACAGGGGGTCTACGAGCAGTACTTC. This encodes CASSHPPGQGVYEQYF. Full variable domain (remainder filled in from reference TRBV7-2 and TRBJ2-7): GAGVSQSPSNKVTEKGKDVELRCDPISGHTALYWYRQSLGQGLEFLIYFQGNSAPDKSGLPSDRFSAERTGGSVSTLTIQRTQQEDSAVYLCASSHPPGQGVYEQYFGPGTRLTVT.

This chain uses TRBV7-2 with TRBJ1-6; 9 bases map to TRBD1. CDR3 length equals 19 residues. Trimming removed 5 bases from V and 7 bases from J; junction bases left unmatched: 18. Germline CDR1 is SGHTA and CDR2 is FQGNSA. CDR3 in DNA: TGTGCCAGCAGCGCACAGACGAACAGGGGGCGCCCTCTAAATTCACCCCTCCACTTT. It specifies CASSAQTNRGRPLNSPLHF.

The rearrangement joins TRBV28 to TRBJ2-1, with 9 bases identical to TRBD1. CDR3 length: 17 amino acids. Germline CDR1 is MDHEN and CDR2 is SYDVKM. With 1 base clipped from V and 6 bases from J, the junction kept 10 bases outside the gene matches. CDR3 nucleotide sequence: TGTGCCAGCAGTTTATTTGGCCCGGGACAGGGTGGCAATGAGCAGTTCTTC. Translation: CASSLFGPGQGGNEQFF. Drawing the rest from reference TRBV28 and TRBJ2-1, the complete variable domain is DVKVTQSSRYLVKRTGEKVFLECVQDMDHENMFWYRQDPGLGLRLIYFSYDVKMKEKGDIPEGYSVSREKKERFSLILESASTNQTSMYLCASSLFGPGQGGNEQFFGPGTRLTVL.

V is TRBV27 and J is TRBJ2-1; a possible D gene is TRBD2 (6 bases). V was trimmed by 6 bases and J by 1 base, leaving 10 bases between them. Germline loops: CDR1 MNHEY, CDR2 SMNVEV (reference sequence). The length of the CDR3 is 14 residues. CDR3 DNA sequence: TGTGCCAGCAGCGGGAGTGGATCCTACAATGAGCAGTTCTTC. It encodes CASSGSGSYNEQFF.

This clone is a singleton in its sample. The chain employs TRBV6-5 and TRBJ2-1; D remains ambiguous. The ends were cut back, 10 bases at V and 3 bases at J, with 13 bases in the middle. CDR1 is MNHEY and CDR2 is SVGAGI in the germline V gene. This CDR3 comprises 13 residues. The CDR3 spells CATNARGYNEQFF. The CDR3 region has the DNA TGTGCCACCAATGCTCGAGGCTACAATGAGCAGTTCTTC.

The V and J genes are TRBV28 and TRBJ2-7; 8 nucleotides match TRBD2. The germline V gene has CDR1 MDHEN and CDR2 SYDVKM. V lost 7 bases and J lost 4; bases outside the gene matches: 15. The CDR3 runs to 16 residues. The CDR3 protein is CASKPVAGLEVYEQYF. CDR3 in DNA: TGTGCCAGCAAACCAGTGGCGGGACTAGAGGTATACGAGCAGTACTTC.

V is TRBV30 and J is TRBJ1-5; 10 bases are a match to TRBD1. Looked up from germline, CDR1 is GTSNPN and CDR2 is SVGIG (reference sequence). The CDR3 is 14 amino acids. Trimming removed 0 bases from V and 5 bases from J; junction bases left unmatched: 1. The CDR3: CAWSVGQGYQPQHF. The DNA for the CDR3 is TGTGCCTGGAGTGTGGGACAGGGGTATCAGCCCCAGCATTTT.

This clone was seen a few times. The gene calls are TRBV5-6 and TRBJ1-5, with D tentatively TRBD1 (5 bases). The CDR3 covers 15 residues. Germline assignment: CDR1 SGHDT and CDR2 YYEEEE. Between the trimmed V and J ends, which lost 0 bases and 4 bases, there was a span of 11 bases. This CDR3 is CASSLVGAGNQPQHF. As DNA, the CDR3 is TGTGCCAGCAGCTTGGTAGGGGCAGGGAATCAGCCCCAGCATTTT.

The V call is TRBV19, the J call TRBJ2-3; 8 bases are a match to TRBD2. CDR3 length: 15 residues. In germline, CDR1 is LNHDA, CDR2 SQIVND (reference sequence). V shed 5 bases and J 4 bases; nucleotides not matched to a gene: 8. The CDR3 loop is CASSVREGGADTQYF. For the CDR3, the DNA is TGTGCCAGTAGTGTCCGGGAGGGCGGAGCAGATACGCAGTATTTT. Full variable domain (remainder filled in from reference TRBV19 and TRBJ2-3): DGGITQSPKYLFRKEGQNVTLSCEQNLNHDAMYWYRQDPGQGLRLIYYSQIVNDFQKGDIAEGYSVSREKKESFPLTVTSAQKNPTAFYLCASSVREGGADTQYFGPGTRLTVL.

This clone was seen a single time. The chain has TRBV5-1 and TRBJ2-7, with 7 bases fitting TRBD2. The CDR3 spans 16 residues. Trimming at V came to 0 bases and at J to 2 bases, leaving 8 bases not matched to a gene. The germline gives CDR1 SGHRS, CDR2 YFSETQ. CDR3: CASSLAVGGRTYEQYF. CDR3 nucleotides: TGCGCCAGCAGCTTGGCCGTCGGGGGGAGAACCTACGAGCAGTACTTC. The variable domain in full, completed from reference TRBV5-1 and TRBJ2-7, reads KAGVTQTPRYLIKTRGQQVTLSCSPISGHRSVSWYQQTPGQGLQFLFEYFSETQRNKGNFPGRFSGRQFSNSRSEMNVSTLELGDSALYLCASSLAVGGRTYEQYFGPGTRLTVT.

This clone was counted ten times or more. Mismatch with germline at one junction end may stem from a read error. The chain combines TRBV18 with TRBJ2-5; D unresolved. Per germline, CDR1 KGHSH and CDR2 LQKENI. This CDR3 is built from 14 residues. The CDR3 coding sequence is TGTGCCAGCACACCCCGTTTGCAGGTAGAGACCCAGTACTTC. This gives the protein CASTPRLQVETQYF.

The V gene is TRBV29-1, the J gene TRBJ1-1, with 7 bases fitting TRBD1. CDR3 length: 12 amino acids. J was trimmed by 4 bases and V by 5 bases; bases with no gene match: 4. The germline gives CDR1 SQVTM, CDR2 ANQGSEA. The CDR3 DNA reads as TGCAGCGTTAGGGACAGTCTCACTGAAGCTTTCTTT. Amino acid sequence: CSVRDSLTEAFF.

The table lists this clone with a few counts. The rearrangement links TRBV7-8 to TRBJ1-1, with 10 nucleotides matching TRBD1. With V trimmed by 6 bases and J by 4 bases, 8 bases remained unmatched. The CDR3 has 15 residues. From germline, CDR1 is SGHVS and CDR2 FQNEAQ. This CDR3 is CASSRQGARGTEAFF. The CDR3 coding sequence is TGTGCCAGCAGTAGACAGGGGGCGCGTGGCACTGAAGCTTTCTTT.

The table lists this clone with a few counts. The chain links TRBV5-4 to TRBJ2-7; 9 nucleotides agree with TRBD1. The CDR3 has 14 residues. Germline V gene sequence: CDR1 SGHNT, CDR2 YYREEE (reference sequence). V was clipped by 4 bases and J by 3 bases; unmatched bases: 5. CDR3 in DNA: TGTGCCAGCAGCCCTGGGACAGGGAACTACGAGCAGTACTTC. This gives the protein CASSPGTGNYEQYF.

The chain has TRBV20-1 and TRBJ2-5; D is ambiguous. The germline V gene has CDR1 DFQATT and CDR2 SNEGSKA (reference sequence). Trimming stripped 5 bases from V and 5 bases from J, with 9 bases between. The CDR3 length is 11 residues. CDR3 sequence: CSASIRETQYF. The CDR3 DNA is TGCAGTGCTTCTATTCGGGAGACCCAGTACTTC.

This clone occurred once. The CDR3 DNA reads TGTGCCAGCAGCGCCTCAACCAGGGGGGCCACTGAAGCTTTCTTT. It translates to CASSASTRGATEAFF. This chain links TRBV9 with TRBJ1-1, with 7 bases aligning to TRBD1. The CDR3 extends over 15 amino acids. The V gene's germline CDR1 is SGDLS and CDR2 YYNGEE. V was clipped by 3 bases and J by 4 bases; unmatched bases: 9.

This sequence joins TRBV7-2 and TRBJ1-5; D perhaps matches TRBD1 (5 bases). Trimming took off 5 bases at V and 5 bases at J, with 22 bases between the two ends. The CDR3 is 17 residues long. The germline V gene has CDR1 SGHTA and CDR2 FQGNSA. Written as DNA, the CDR3 is TGTGCCAGCAGCATCCAGATCACTTGGCAGGGCGATCAGCCCCAGCATTTT. Translation: CASSIQITWQGDQPQHF.

The chain links TRBV7-9 to TRBJ1-3; D gene uncertain. Germline V lookup: CDR1 SEHNR, CDR2 FQNEAQ (reference sequence). Trimming left V 1 base short and J 0 bases short, with 7 bases between. The length of the CDR3 is 15 residues. CDR3: CASSLEWSSGNTIYF. The CDR3 region has the DNA TGTGCCAGCAGCTTAGAATGGAGCTCTGGAAACACCATATATTTT.